Shown below are 22 T cell receptor beta chains from a single sample sequenced in a study of cytomegalovirus exposure and HLA in healthy donors. Amplification used 60 Vbeta primers and 13 Jbeta primers. TCRdb's copy holds only in-frame clones and misses some; the assay was immunoSEQ multiplex PCR. Of 150,000 to 200,000 clones in the sample, 75% to 85% were seen once. Source material: PBMCs. These receptor sequences come from a woman younger than 35 in good health and CMV-seronegative.

This clone turned up a few times. The chain joins TRBV7-2 to TRBJ2-1; D might be TRBD2 (6 bases). The CDR3 consists of 14 residues. The V gene lost 5 bases and the J gene lost 0 bases, with 8 bases spanning the gap. CDR1 is SGHTA and CDR2 is FQGNSA in the germline V gene. The CDR3, as DNA: TGTGCCAGCAGCGGGAGGAGCTCCTACAATGAGCAGTTCTTC. It yields the protein CASSGRSSYNEQFF.

The chain recombines TRBV11-2 with TRBJ2-3, with 8 bases lining up with TRBD2. The germline CDR1 and CDR2 sequences are SGHAT and FQNNGV. Trimming cost V 0 bases and J 1 base; bases outside gene matches: 0. The CDR3 sequence is 15 residues long. CDR3 residues: CASSLEAGGTDTQYF. The CDR3 nucleotides read TGTGCCAGCAGCTTAGAAGCGGGGGGCACAGATACGCAGTATTTT.

The gene calls are TRBV6-1 and TRBJ1-2; 7 bases line up with TRBD1. The CDR3 is 15 residues long. Germline assignment: CDR1 MNHNS and CDR2 SASEGT. Trimming at V came to 2 bases and at J to 4 bases, leaving 7 bases not matched to a gene. The CDR3 is CASSELTGLSYGYTF. CDR3 in DNA: TGTGCCAGCAGTGAATTGACAGGGCTCTCCTATGGCTACACCTTC.

The table lists this clone with a few counts. This chain links TRBV10-3 with TRBJ1-1; possible D gene TRBD1, 6 bases. CDR1 is ENHRY and CDR2 is SYGVKD in the germline V gene. Trimming took 8 bases from V and 3 from J, leaving 13 bases between them. The CDR3 contains 13 residues. The CDR3 loop is CAISAGADTEAFF. CDR3 in DNA: TGTGCCATCTCGGCAGGGGCGGACACTGAAGCTTTCTTT.

The V call is TRBV7-9, the J call TRBJ1-1; 12 bases agree with TRBD1. J was trimmed by 0 bases and V by 6 bases; bases with no gene match: 8. The CDR3 has 17 amino acids. Germline V gene sequence: CDR1 SEHNR, CDR2 FQNEAQ (reference sequence). The CDR3 region has the DNA TGTGCCAGCAGTTTCACCGGGACAGGGGGCTTGAACACTGAAGCTTTCTTT. This encodes CASSFTGTGGLNTEAFF.

V and J are TRBV5-4 and TRBJ2-7; 8 nucleotides line up with TRBD1. The CDR3 loop spans 14 amino acids. The V and J ends lost 2 bases and 3 bases, in that order; junction bases with no gene match: 4. Germline V lookup: CDR1 SGHNT, CDR2 YYREEE (reference sequence). The CDR3 DNA reads as TGTGCCAGCAGCTTTGGGACAGGCTTCTACGAGCAGTACTTC. Translated: CASSFGTGFYEQYF.

The chain joins TRBV2 to TRBJ2-6, with 9 bases fitting TRBD1. J gave up 0 bases and V 8 bases, and 5 bases lay outside the gene matches. The CDR3 has 16 amino acids. CDR1 is SNHLY and CDR2 is FYNNEI in the germline V gene. The CDR3 sequence is CASAGTGSSGANVLTF. Here the CDR3 DNA reads TGTGCCAGCGCCGGGACAGGGAGCTCTGGGGCCAACGTCCTGACTTTC.

The chain joins TRBV5-1 to TRBJ2-5; the D gene is possibly TRBD2 (5 bases). The germline V gene encodes CDR1 SGHRS and CDR2 YFSETQ. V gave up 4 bases and J gave up 5 bases, with 18 bases separating them. This CDR3 is built from 15 residues. CDR3: CASSLTGLPEETQYF. The CDR3 DNA reads TGCGCCAGCAGCCTAACCGGACTCCCCGAGGAGACCCAGTACTTC.

This clone was seen only once. V is TRBV29-1 and J is TRBJ2-1; D not resolved. Trimming pared 7 bases from V and 7 bases from J, leaving 14 bases between. Per the germline V gene, CDR1 is SQVTM and CDR2 is ANQGSEA. The CDR3 is made up of 12 amino acids. The CDR3 coding sequence is TGCAGCGCCCAAGACACTGCTAATGAGCAGTTCTTC. This codes for CSAQDTANEQFF.

The genes are TRBV6-5 and TRBJ1-5; TRBD1 matches at 8 bases. The V gene's germline CDR1 is MNHEY and CDR2 SVGAGI. V dropped 5 bases and J dropped 6; count of bases not matched to a gene: 6. The CDR3 runs 14 residues. The CDR3 protein is CASSKDREGQPQHF. The CDR3 DNA is TGTGCCAGCAGTAAGGACAGGGAAGGTCAGCCCCAGCATTTT.

The chain combines TRBV18 with TRBJ1-2; 8 bases map to TRBD1. This CDR3 is 14 amino acids long. V lost 2 bases to trimming and J lost 4 bases; unmatched junction nucleotides: 3. Germline CDR1 and CDR2: KGHSH and LQKENI. DNA of the CDR3: TGTGCCAGCTCACCATTGACAGGGGCCTATGGCTACACCTTC. This translates into CASSPLTGAYGYTF.

This clone was counted between two and nine times. This chain uses TRBV19 with TRBJ2-1, with TRBD2 matching 7 bases. J was trimmed by 3 bases and V by 0 bases; bases with no gene match: 5. The germline V gene has CDR1 LNHDA and CDR2 SQIVND (reference sequence). CDR3 size: 16 residues. The CDR3 region is CASSIDERGLYNEQFF. As DNA, the CDR3 is TGTGCCAGTAGTATAGATGAGCGGGGACTCTACAATGAGCAGTTCTTC.

The chain links TRBV9 to TRBJ2-2; 11 nucleotides agree with TRBD2. Germline V gives CDR1 SGDLS, CDR2 YYNGEE. The CDR3 is made up of 16 amino acids. V shed 4 bases and J 5 bases; nucleotides not matched to a gene: 7. The CDR3 nucleotides read TGTGCCAGCAGCTTCCGGACTAGCGGGCCAACCGGGGAGCTGTTTTTT. It translates to CASSFRTSGPTGELFF.

The chain has TRBV18 and TRBJ2-3, with 11 bases fitting TRBD2. The CDR3 is made up of 17 amino acids. J gave up 2 bases and V 3 bases, and 7 bases lay outside the gene matches. CDR1 and CDR2 (germline): KGHSH, LQKENI. The CDR3 reads CASSPQASGGNTDTQYF. The DNA of the CDR3 is TGTGCCAGCTCACCGCAAGCTAGCGGGGGGAACACAGATACGCAGTATTTT.

The chain links TRBV11-2 to TRBJ1-2; possibly TRBD1 for D (5 bases). Deletions cut 5 bases from V and 7 bases from J, with 23 bases between. This CDR3 is built from 16 residues. Germline V gene data show CDR1 as SGHAT and CDR2 as FQNNGV. This CDR3 is CASSPTAGPFMGGYTF. The CDR3 DNA is TGTGCCAGCAGCCCCACGGCGGGACCCTTTATGGGTGGCTACACCTTC.

The count of this clone is one. This chain connects TRBV5-1 to TRBJ1-2; 8 nucleotides line up with TRBD1. In germline, CDR1 is SGHRS, CDR2 YFSETQ. V lost 8 bases to trimming and J lost 4 bases; unmatched junction nucleotides: 10. The CDR3 has 14 residues. The CDR3 region is CARSQGAHVYGYTF. CDR3 DNA sequence: TGCGCCAGGTCTCAGGGGGCGCACGTCTATGGCTACACCTTC. Full variable domain (missing parts from reference TRBV5-1 and TRBJ1-2): KAGVTQTPRYLIKTRGQQVTLSCSPISGHRSVSWYQQTPGQGLQFLFEYFSETQRNKGNFPGRFSGRQFSNSRSEMNVSTLELGDSALYLCARSQGAHVYGYTFGSGTRLTVV.

This sequence joins TRBV5-1 and TRBJ2-1; D remains ambiguous. V lost 1 base and J lost 2, with 7 bases in between. Germline-derived CDR1 and CDR2 are SGHRS and YFSETQ. The CDR3 spans 14 residues. CDR3 region: CASSLSQTYNEQFF. The CDR3 coding sequence is TGCGCCAGCAGCTTGAGCCAAACCTACAATGAGCAGTTCTTC.

The V gene is TRBV7-9, the J gene TRBJ2-7, with D tentatively TRBD1 (5 bases). There are 13 residues in the CDR3. Germline V gene data show CDR1 as SEHNR and CDR2 as FQNEAQ (reference sequence). The V gene lost 3 bases and the J gene lost 6 bases, with 12 bases spanning the gap. The CDR3 DNA sequence: TGTGCCAGCAGCTTTTCAGGGAACGGCGAGCAGTACTTC. Translating it yields CASSFSGNGEQYF.

This clone was counted once. The J gene is TRBJ1-6, the V gene TRBV7-9; D remains unclear. This CDR3 is 14 amino acids long. With 1 base removed from V and 9 bases from J, the gap between germline ends came to 10 bases. Germline lookup yields CDR1 SEHNR and CDR2 FQNEAQ (reference sequence). In DNA form, the CDR3 reads TGTGCCAGCAGCTTAGGAGGGAATGGTTCACCCCTCCACTTT. Translating gives CASSLGGNGSPLHF.

V usage is TRBV2 and J usage is TRBJ1-2; TRBD1 might be the D (6 bases). Looked up from germline, CDR1 is SNHLY and CDR2 is FYNNEI. This CDR3 has 15 residues. With 8 bases removed from V and 8 bases from J, the gap between germline ends came to 24 bases. CDR3 DNA sequence: TGTGCCAGCGGACGACGCGGGAGTAAGGGGGAGGGCTACACCTTC. This gives the protein CASGRRGSKGEGYTF.

This chain uses TRBV10-2 with TRBJ2-7; 11 bases are a match to TRBD2. The CDR3 extends over 12 amino acids. Looked up from germline, CDR1 is WSHSY and CDR2 is SAAADI. The CDR3 sequence: CATSGSSYEQYF. The DNA for the CDR3 is TGCGCTACTAGCGGGAGCTCCTACGAGCAGTACTTC.

V and J are TRBV10-1 and TRBJ2-4, with TRBD2 matching over 11 bases. The CDR3 is 16 amino acids. Germline V gene data show CDR1 as WNHNN and CDR2 as SYGVQD (reference sequence). V lost 3 bases and J lost 5; bases outside the gene matches: 6. The CDR3 is CASSEPPLAGENIQYF. In DNA form, the CDR3 reads TGCGCCAGCAGTGAACCACCACTAGCGGGGGAAAACATTCAGTACTTC.